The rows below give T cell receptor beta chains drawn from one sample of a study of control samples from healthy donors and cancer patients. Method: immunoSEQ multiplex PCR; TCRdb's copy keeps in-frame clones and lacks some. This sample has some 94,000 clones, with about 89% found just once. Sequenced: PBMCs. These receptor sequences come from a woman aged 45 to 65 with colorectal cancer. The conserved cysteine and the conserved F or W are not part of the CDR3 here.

cdr3_aa: ASSWGGASEAF
v_call: TRBV7-8
j_call: TRBJ1-1

cdr3_aa: ASTPAGPRDEQF
v_call: TRBV9
j_call: TRBJ2-1

cdr3_aa: ASQLAVQETQY
v_call: TRBV2
j_call: TRBJ2-5

cdr3_aa: ASSLQPTSGGVTHTQY
v_call: TRBV5-1
j_call: TRBJ2-3

cdr3_aa: ASSARGRGNTIY
v_call: TRBV10-2
j_call: TRBJ1-3

cdr3_aa: ASTLGPSNTGELF
v_call: TRBV7-9
j_call: TRBJ2-2

cdr3_aa: ASTEGQGANQPQH
v_call: TRBV6-5
j_call: TRBJ1-5

cdr3_aa: AISETGGERGNYGYT
v_call: TRBV10-3
j_call: TRBJ1-2

cdr3_aa: ASSKSDRGRENTEAF
v_call: TRBV7-2
j_call: TRBJ1-1

cdr3_aa: ASSLDRAAWSGEQF
v_call: TRBV5-6
j_call: TRBJ2-1

cdr3_aa: ASSQDTGLSGYT
v_call: TRBV4-3
j_call: TRBJ1-2

cdr3_aa: ASSTSGSSTDTQY
v_call: TRBV19
j_call: TRBJ2-3

cdr3_aa: ASSIKGQGFSSPLH
v_call: TRBV19
j_call: TRBJ1-6

cdr3_aa: ASSFPVRETQY
v_call: TRBV28
j_call: TRBJ2-5

cdr3_aa: ATSTSGGARVQY
v_call: TRBV24-1
j_call: TRBJ2-3

cdr3_aa: AIQQNEKLF
v_call: TRBV10-3
j_call: TRBJ1-4

cdr3_aa: ASSYSLGNYGYT
v_call: TRBV6-5
j_call: TRBJ1-2

cdr3_aa: AWSKGGSSSEKLF
v_call: TRBV30
j_call: TRBJ1-4

cdr3_aa: ASSFSDRDHQPQH
v_call: TRBV19
j_call: TRBJ1-5

cdr3_aa: ASSFGQTYNSPLH
v_call: TRBV7-8
j_call: TRBJ1-6

cdr3_aa: ASSQGIQETQY
v_call: TRBV18
j_call: TRBJ2-5

cdr3_aa: ASSDSSGGAGTDTQY
v_call: TRBV6-4
j_call: TRBJ2-3

cdr3_aa: ASSPGQSNTEAF
v_call: TRBV7-3
j_call: TRBJ1-1

cdr3_aa: ASSMTGQETQY
v_call: TRBV19
j_call: TRBJ2-5

cdr3_aa: ASSPGLESLYTQY
v_call: TRBV9
j_call: TRBJ2-3

cdr3_aa: ATVTDRGSEAF
v_call: TRBV6-5
j_call: TRBJ1-1

cdr3_aa: ASSLSVDTQY
v_call: TRBV6-2/TRBV6-3
j_call: TRBJ2-3

cdr3_aa: SAPRTDGYT
v_call: TRBV20-1
j_call: TRBJ1-2

cdr3_aa: ASSQDLGNDNSPLH
v_call: TRBV3-1/TRBV3-2
j_call: TRBJ1-6

cdr3_aa: ASSLVREPIPGELF
v_call: TRBV5-1
j_call: TRBJ2-2

cdr3_aa: AISESLGTGGNSPLH
v_call: TRBV10-3
j_call: TRBJ1-6

cdr3_aa: ASSLLDRRSGGYT
v_call: TRBV28
j_call: TRBJ1-2

cdr3_aa: ASSMRGLNTEAF
v_call: TRBV19
j_call: TRBJ1-1

cdr3_aa: ASSPTGQGKEKLF
v_call: TRBV3-1/TRBV3-2
j_call: TRBJ1-4

cdr3_aa: ASSVGGDLNTEAF
v_call: TRBV9
j_call: TRBJ1-1

cdr3_aa: ASNLRSSGANVLT
v_call: TRBV6-5
j_call: TRBJ2-6

cdr3_aa: ASSGGTGINTEAF
v_call: TRBV5-8
j_call: TRBJ1-1

cdr3_aa: ASSHILYGGLRTEAF
v_call: TRBV4-1
j_call: TRBJ1-1

cdr3_aa: ASSLTAGQNTEAF
v_call: TRBV10-2
j_call: TRBJ1-1

cdr3_aa: ASSTGLAASETQY
v_call: TRBV19
j_call: TRBJ2-5

cdr3_aa: ASSPTGLYTEAF
v_call: TRBV18
j_call: TRBJ1-1

cdr3_aa: ASSRRVQTPTNEKLF
v_call: TRBV7-8
j_call: TRBJ1-4

cdr3_aa: ASSVARGGRNEQF
v_call: TRBV9
j_call: TRBJ2-1

cdr3_aa: ASSPAPGPQTDTQY
v_call: TRBV9
j_call: TRBJ2-3

cdr3_aa: ASTTGGTYSTDTQY
v_call: TRBV28
j_call: TRBJ2-3

cdr3_aa: ASSANRAGTDTQY
v_call: TRBV5-1
j_call: TRBJ2-3

cdr3_aa: ASSRDAAEAF
v_call: TRBV5-4
j_call: TRBJ1-1

cdr3_aa: ASSLASRSNYGYT
v_call: TRBV7-2
j_call: TRBJ1-2

cdr3_aa: ASSPLAGGLVGELF
v_call: TRBV7-2
j_call: TRBJ2-2